This TCR beta chain came from a study of blood T cell repertoires in COVID-19. This CDR3 region has 11 residues. Germline V gives CDR1 DFQATT, CDR2 SNEGSKA (reference sequence). The trim removed 6 bases at V and 7 bases at J, leaving 5 bases unmatched. The protocol was immunoSEQ multiplex PCR, while the TCRdb copy is restricted to in-frame clones and leaves out a portion. There are hundreds of thousands of clones in the sample; roughly four fifths occur only once, and approximately 4.8% lies in the top ten. The cohort comprised adults aged 18 to 89 years residing in approximately 22 US areas. Self-reported history from a screening survey and questionnaire set each donor's cohort.

The J gene is TRBJ1-2, the V gene TRBV20-1; 7 positions agree with TRBD1. This sequence originates from a woman aged 50 to 65 who had been exposed to COVID-19. Sequencing input: PBMCs or T cells enriched from blood (not recorded which). Written as DNA, the CDR3 is TGCAGTGCGTTGACAGGGACTGGCTACACCTTC. Translated, it gives CSALTGTGYTF.